The entry below describes one TCR beta chain. Antigen specificity is unknown. This entry comes from a study of T cell repertoires in cytomegalovirus infection. On the study more broadly: CMV epitopes used comprised recently identified HLA-C-restricted ones and well-studied HLA-B-restricted ones. Public TCR beta signatures indicated both CMV infection and matching HLA type.

TCRdb analysed the reads with MiXCR anew, one entry per CDR3 protein. This sample has about 110,000 distinct CDR3 sequences, with over 25% found just once. Study results and limitations: CMV-specific TCR beta clonotypes restricted by HLA-C dominated the ex vivo response. There were carriers of CMV plus the relevant HLA, and cumulative public TCR beta family frequency identified them.

The specimen comprised CD8+ T cells from cultured PBMCs, sampled from culture after CMV antigen stimulation. The TCR was taken from a human donor in good health (CMV status not recorded). Some clones in this sample may be carry-over from other donors' samples.

The CDR3 nucleotides are TGTGCCAGCAGTCACGAAGGGGACACTGAAGCTTTCTTT. This gives the protein CASSHEGDTEAFF. The gene calls are TRBV6-6 and TRBJ1-1; tentatively, D is TRBD1 (5 bases). Germline CDR1 MNHNY, CDR2 SVGAGI (reference sequence). This CDR3 has 13 residues. V was trimmed by 5 bases and J by 3 bases, leaving 10 bases between them.